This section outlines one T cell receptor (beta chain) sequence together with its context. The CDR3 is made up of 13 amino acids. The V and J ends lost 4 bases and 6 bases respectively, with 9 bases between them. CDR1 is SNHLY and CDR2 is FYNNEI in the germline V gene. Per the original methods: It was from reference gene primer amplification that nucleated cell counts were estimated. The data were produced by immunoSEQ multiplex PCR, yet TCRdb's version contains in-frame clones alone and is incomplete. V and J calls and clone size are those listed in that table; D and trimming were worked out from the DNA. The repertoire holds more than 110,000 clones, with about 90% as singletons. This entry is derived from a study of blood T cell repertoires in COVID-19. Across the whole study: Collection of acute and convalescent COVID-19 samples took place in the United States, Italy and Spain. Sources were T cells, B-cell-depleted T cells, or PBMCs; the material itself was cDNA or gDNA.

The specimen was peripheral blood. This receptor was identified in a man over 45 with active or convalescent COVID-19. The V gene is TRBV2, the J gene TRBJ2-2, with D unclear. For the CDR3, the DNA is TGTGCCAGCAGTGTGAACAAACCCGGGGAGCTGTTTTTT. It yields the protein CASSVNKPGELFF.